One T cell receptor beta chain is described in this entry. Its binding antigen is unknown. Per-base qualities were not stored, and no clone one base away is much larger. Patients with a history of autoimmune disease or receiving systemic immunosuppression were excluded from the trial. Peripheral blood for TCR sequencing was collected from all dose cohorts at baseline, on cycle 4 day 1, and on cycle 7 day 1. The samples were drawn from a first-in-human, open-label, multicenter phase I dose-escalation trial of ivuxolimab. Adults with locally advanced or metastatic melanoma, renal cell, hepatocellular, or head and neck squamous cell carcinoma were enrolled in the trial. CD4+ and CD8+ T cells were sorted separately from peripheral blood before TCR sequencing. For sequencing of the TCRbeta CDR3 region, genomic DNA was extracted from the sorted cells. The immunoSEQ Assay was used for sequencing of TCRbeta CDR3 regions. In its TCRdb copy, this immuneACCESS table keeps in-frame sequences only and misses some clones. Where compared with another copy, unresolved V genes explain less than half of these, and the others have no known cause. The sample table lists some 64,000 clones, about 90% of them with a count of one. About 25% of the sample goes to the ten largest clones.

The germline V gene provides CDR1 MDHEN and CDR2 SYDVKM. Counted from cysteine to phenylalanine, this CDR3 has 16 amino acids. The sequence is cut down to CDR3 DNA, 48 bases in frame from base 1. Trimming accounts for 6 bases at V and 6 bases at J, while the number of junction bases matched to no gene is 10. The sample belongs to a study of OX40 agonist ivuxolimab in advanced cancers. With regard to the full study: Ivuxolimab was an agonistic, fully human IgG2 monoclonal antibody directed against OX40 (CD134), a costimulatory receptor. A male proportion of around 80% and a mean age of approximately 60 years, ranging from about 23 to 90, were recorded for the dose-escalation cohort. Intravenous ivuxolimab was administered to patients every 2 weeks at six dose levels: 0.01, 0.1, 0.3, 1.5, 3 and 10 mg/kg. The paper reports the monotherapy dose-escalation portion (N of about 56 patients) of the phase I ivuxolimab trial. Of the approximately 50 dose-escalation patients, hepatocellular carcinoma was present in 19, melanoma in roughly 15, renal cell carcinoma in 9 and head and neck cancer in 9. Prior anti-PD-1, anti-PD-L1 or anti-CTLA-4 therapy was permitted, and 40% of dose-escalation patients had received checkpoint inhibitors. Three dose-escalation patients achieved partial responses, one with hepatocellular carcinoma and two with cutaneous melanoma. The point of sequencing TCRbeta in the periphery was to test whether ivuxolimab changed TCR sequence diversity and drove clonal T-cell expansion. Study-level results and caveats: In partial responders in the 0.1-3.0 mg/kg groups, normalized peripheral clonal expansion was found to be among the lowest, especially among CD8+ T cells. Which antigens the clonally expanded peripheral T cells were specific for was not determined. After ivuxolimab, more expanded clones were found on average in CD8+ T cells than in CD4+ T cells. Low levels of normalized T-cell clonal expansion were also seen in some nonresponding patients. At doses from 0.1 to 3.0 mg/kg, clonal expansion was seen in both CD4+ and CD8+ blood T cells between baseline and week 6.

The V gene is TRBV28 and the J gene is TRBJ2-1; a stretch of 11 junction bases matches TRBD2. The input for sequencing was CD4+ or CD8+ T cells sorted from blood, taken in a trial of the OX40 agonist ivuxolimab. The sequence derives from an adult with an advanced solid tumor such as melanoma, head and neck, liver or kidney cancer. The nucleotide sequence is given as TGTGCCAGCAGACGCCGGGGACTAGCGGCCGCCAATGAGCAGTTCTTC. The encoded protein is CASRRRGLAAANEQFF.